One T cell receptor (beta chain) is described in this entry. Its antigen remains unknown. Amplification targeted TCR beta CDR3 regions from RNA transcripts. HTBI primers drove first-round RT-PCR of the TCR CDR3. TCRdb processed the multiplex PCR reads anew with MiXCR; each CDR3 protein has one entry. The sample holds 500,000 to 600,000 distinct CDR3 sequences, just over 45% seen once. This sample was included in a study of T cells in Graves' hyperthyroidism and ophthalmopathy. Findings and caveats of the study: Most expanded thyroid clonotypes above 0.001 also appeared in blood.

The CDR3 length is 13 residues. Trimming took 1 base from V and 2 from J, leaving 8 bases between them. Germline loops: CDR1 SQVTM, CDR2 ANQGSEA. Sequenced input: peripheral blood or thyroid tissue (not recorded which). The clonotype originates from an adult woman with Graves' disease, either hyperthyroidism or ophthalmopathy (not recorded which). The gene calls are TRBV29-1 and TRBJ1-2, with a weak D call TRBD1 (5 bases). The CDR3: CSVEGGRNYGYTF. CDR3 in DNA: TGCAGCGTTGAAGGGGGACGGAACTATGGCTACACCTTC.